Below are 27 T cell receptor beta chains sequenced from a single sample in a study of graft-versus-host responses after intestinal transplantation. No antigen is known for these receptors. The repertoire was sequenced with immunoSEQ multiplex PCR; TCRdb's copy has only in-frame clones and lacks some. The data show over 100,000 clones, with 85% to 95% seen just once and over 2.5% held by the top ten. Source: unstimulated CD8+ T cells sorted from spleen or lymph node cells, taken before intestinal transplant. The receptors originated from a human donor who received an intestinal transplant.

The CDR3 region is CASSLGFNTEAFF. CDR3 nucleotide sequence: TGTGCCAGCAGCTTGGGTTTTAACACTGAAGCTTTCTTT. The V call is TRBV5-8, the J call TRBJ1-1; D not certain. Trimming removed 0 bases at V and 2 bases at J, with 5 bases between. CDR3 size: 13 residues. CDR1 and CDR2 from the germline V gene are SGHTS and YDEGEE.

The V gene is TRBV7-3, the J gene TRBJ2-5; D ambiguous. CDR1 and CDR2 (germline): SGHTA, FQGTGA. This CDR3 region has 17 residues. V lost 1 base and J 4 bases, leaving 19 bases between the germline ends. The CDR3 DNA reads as TGTGCCAGCAGCTTAAGCGGCACTACCCGCAGTCGAGAGACCCAGTACTTC. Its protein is CASSLSGTTRSRETQYF.

CDR3 nucleotides: TGCGCCAGCAGCCAAGAGCGCCACCTAGGACATGAGCAGTTCTTC. Its translation: CASSQERHLGHEQFF. V is TRBV4-3 and J is TRBJ2-1; unclear D gene. Germline CDR1 reads LGHNA; CDR2 reads YSLEER. V shed 0 bases and J shed 8 bases, with 14 bases lying between them. CDR3 length: 15 amino acids.

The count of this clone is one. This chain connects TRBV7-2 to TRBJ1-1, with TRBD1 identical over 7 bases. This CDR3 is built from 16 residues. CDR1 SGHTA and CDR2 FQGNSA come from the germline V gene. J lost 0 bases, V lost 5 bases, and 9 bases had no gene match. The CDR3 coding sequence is TGTGCCAGCAGCCCAAGCACGGGGACAGTGAACACTGAAGCTTTCTTT. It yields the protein CASSPSTGTVNTEAFF.

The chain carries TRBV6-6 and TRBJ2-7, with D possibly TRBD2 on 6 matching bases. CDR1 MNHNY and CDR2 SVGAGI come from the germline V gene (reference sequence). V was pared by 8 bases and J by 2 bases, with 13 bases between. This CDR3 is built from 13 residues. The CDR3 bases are TGTGCCAGCTCTTGGACTACGGCCTACGAGCAGTACTTC. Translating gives CASSWTTAYEQYF.

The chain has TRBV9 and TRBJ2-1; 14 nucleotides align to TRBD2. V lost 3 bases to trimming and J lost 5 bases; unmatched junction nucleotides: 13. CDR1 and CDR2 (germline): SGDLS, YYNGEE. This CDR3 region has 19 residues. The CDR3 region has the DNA TGTGCCAGCAGCGCACCACTGACTAGCGGGAGGGCCCCCCACAATGAGCAGTTCTTC. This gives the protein CASSAPLTSGRAPHNEQFF.

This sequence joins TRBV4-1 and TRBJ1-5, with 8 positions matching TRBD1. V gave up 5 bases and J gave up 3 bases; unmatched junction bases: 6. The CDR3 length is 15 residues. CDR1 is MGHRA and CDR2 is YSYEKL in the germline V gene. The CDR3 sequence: CASSSRTGSNQPQHF. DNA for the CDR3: TGCGCCAGCAGCTCTCGGACAGGGTCCAATCAGCCCCAGCATTTT.

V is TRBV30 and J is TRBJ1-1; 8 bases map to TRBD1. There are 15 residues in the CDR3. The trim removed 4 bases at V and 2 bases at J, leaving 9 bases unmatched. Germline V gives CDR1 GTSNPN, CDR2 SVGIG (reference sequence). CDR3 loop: CAWTDVGTGNTEAFF. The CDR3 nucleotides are TGTGCCTGGACGGACGTAGGGACAGGCAACACTGAAGCTTTCTTT.

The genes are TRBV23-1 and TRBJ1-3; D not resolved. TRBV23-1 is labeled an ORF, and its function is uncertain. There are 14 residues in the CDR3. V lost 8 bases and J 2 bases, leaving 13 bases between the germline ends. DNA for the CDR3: TGCGCCAGCTTAACAAACTGCCCTGGAAACACCATATATTTT. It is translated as CASLTNCPGNTIYF.

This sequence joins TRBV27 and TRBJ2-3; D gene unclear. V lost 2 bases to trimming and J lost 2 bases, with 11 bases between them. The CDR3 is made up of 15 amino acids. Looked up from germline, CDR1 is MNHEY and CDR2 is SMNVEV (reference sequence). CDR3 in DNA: TGTGCCAGCAGTTTAACCGATCCCCCCACAGATACGCAGTATTTT. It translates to CASSLTDPPTDTQYF.

CDR3 coding DNA: TGTGCCAGCGAAGTTGACAGCTCGCGCACCGGGGAGCTGTTTTTT. It specifies CASEVDSSRTGELFF. The rearrangement uses TRBV28 and TRBJ2-2, with D maybe TRBD1 (5 bases). The germline V gene encodes CDR1 MDHEN and CDR2 SYDVKM. This CDR3 has 15 amino acids. Trimming cost V 8 bases and J 4 bases, with 17 bases left between them.

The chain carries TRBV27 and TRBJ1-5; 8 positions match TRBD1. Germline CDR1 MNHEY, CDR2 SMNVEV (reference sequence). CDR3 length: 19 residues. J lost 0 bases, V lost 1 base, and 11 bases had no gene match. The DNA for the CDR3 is TGTGCCAGCAGTTTATATAGTACAGGGGGAGCGTATAGCAATCAGCCCCAGCATTTT. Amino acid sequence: CASSLYSTGGAYSNQPQHF.

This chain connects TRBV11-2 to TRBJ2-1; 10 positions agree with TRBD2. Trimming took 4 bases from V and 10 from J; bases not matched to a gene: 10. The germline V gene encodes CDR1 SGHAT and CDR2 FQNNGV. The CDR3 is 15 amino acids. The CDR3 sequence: CASSWRTSGEGEQFF. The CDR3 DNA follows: TGTGCCAGCAGCTGGAGGACTAGCGGTGAGGGGGAGCAGTTCTTC.

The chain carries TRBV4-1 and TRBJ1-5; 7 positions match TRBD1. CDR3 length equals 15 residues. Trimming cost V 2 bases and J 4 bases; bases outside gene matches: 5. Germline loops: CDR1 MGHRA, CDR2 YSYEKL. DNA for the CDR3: TGCGCCAGCAGCCAAAGTGACAGGGCAAATCAGCCCCAGCATTTT. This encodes CASSQSDRANQPQHF.

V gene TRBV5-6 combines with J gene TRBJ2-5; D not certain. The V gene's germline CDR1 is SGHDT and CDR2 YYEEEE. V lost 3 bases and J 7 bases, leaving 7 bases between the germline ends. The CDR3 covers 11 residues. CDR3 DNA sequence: TGTGCCAGCAGCTCCGACCGGACCCAGTACTTC. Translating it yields CASSSDRTQYF.

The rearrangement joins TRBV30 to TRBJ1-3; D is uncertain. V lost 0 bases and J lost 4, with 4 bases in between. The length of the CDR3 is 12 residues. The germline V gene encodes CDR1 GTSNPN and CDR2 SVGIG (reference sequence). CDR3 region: CAWSVQGNTIYF. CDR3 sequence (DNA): TGTGCCTGGAGTGTACAAGGAAACACCATATATTTT.

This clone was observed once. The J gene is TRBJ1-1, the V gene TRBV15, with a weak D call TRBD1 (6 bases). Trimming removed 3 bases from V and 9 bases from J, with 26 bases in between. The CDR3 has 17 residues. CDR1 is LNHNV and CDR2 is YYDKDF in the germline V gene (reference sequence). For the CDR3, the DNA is TGTGCCACCAGCAGCTCCTTCTTAAACCGGGACAACGAACAAGCTTTCTTT. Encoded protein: CATSSSFLNRDNEQAFF.

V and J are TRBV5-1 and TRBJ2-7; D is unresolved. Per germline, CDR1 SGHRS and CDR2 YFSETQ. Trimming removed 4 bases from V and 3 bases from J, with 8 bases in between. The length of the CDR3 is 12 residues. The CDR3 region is CASSLARYEQYF. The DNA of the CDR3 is TGCGCCAGCAGCCTTGCCCGCTACGAGCAGTACTTC.

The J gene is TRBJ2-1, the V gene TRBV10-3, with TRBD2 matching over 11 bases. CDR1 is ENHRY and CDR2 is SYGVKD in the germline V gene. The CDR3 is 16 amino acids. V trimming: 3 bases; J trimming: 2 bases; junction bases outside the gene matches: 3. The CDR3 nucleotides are TGTGCCATCAGTGAACTAGCGGGAGAAGCCTACAATGAGCAGTTCTTC. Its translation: CAISELAGEAYNEQFF.

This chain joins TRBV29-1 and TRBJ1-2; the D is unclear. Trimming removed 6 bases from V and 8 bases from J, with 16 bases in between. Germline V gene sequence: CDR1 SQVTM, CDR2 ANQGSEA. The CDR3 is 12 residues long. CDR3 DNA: TGCAGCGTCCCGGGCCCCTCCGGAGGCTACACCTTC. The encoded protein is CSVPGPSGGYTF.

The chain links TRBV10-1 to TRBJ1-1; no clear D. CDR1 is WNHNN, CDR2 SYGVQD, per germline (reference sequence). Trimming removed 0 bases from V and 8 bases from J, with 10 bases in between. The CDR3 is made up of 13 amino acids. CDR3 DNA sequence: TGCGCCAGCAGTGAGTCCCCCACAAGGGAAGCTTTCTTT. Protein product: CASSESPTREAFF.

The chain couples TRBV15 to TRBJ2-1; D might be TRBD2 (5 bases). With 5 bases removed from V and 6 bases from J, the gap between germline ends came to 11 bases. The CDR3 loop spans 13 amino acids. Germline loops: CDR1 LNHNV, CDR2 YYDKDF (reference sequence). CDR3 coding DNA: TGTGCCACCAGCCAGCGGCTCCCCAATGAGCAGTTCTTC. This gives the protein CATSQRLPNEQFF.

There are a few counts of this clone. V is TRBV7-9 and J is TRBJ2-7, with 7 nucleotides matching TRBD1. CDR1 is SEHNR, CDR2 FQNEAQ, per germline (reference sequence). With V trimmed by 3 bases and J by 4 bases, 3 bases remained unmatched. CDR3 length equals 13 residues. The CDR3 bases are TGTGCCAGCAGCTTCGGGACAGCGTACGAGCAGTACTTC. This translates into CASSFGTAYEQYF.

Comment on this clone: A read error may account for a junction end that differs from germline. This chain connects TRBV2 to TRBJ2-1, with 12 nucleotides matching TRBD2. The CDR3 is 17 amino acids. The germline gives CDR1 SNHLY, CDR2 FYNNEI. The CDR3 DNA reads TGTGCCAGCAGCGAAGCGGCTAGCGGGAGGGTTACGAATGAGCAGTTCTTC. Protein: CASSEAASGRVTNEQFF.

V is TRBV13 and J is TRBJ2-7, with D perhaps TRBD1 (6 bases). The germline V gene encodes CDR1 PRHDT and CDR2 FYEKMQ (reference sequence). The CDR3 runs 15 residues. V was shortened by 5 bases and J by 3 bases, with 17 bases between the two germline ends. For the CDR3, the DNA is TGTGCCAGCAGCCTCTATGGGACACGAGACTACGAGCAGTACTTC. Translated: CASSLYGTRDYEQYF.

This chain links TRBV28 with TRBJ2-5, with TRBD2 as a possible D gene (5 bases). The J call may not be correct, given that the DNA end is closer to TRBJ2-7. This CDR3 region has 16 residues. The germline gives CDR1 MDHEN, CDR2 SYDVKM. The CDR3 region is CASSLVLAPDSYEQYF. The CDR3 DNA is TGTGCCAGCAGTTTGGTTTTAGCGCCAGATTCCTACGAGCAGTACTTC.

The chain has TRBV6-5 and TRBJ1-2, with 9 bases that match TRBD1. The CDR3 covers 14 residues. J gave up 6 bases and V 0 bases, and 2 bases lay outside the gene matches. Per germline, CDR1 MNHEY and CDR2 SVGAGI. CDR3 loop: CASSYSDRGDGYTF. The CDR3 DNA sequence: TGTGCCAGCAGTTACTCCGACAGGGGGGATGGCTACACCTTC.